The clone carrying this T cell receptor beta chain appeared a few times. Antigen: not known. The sample belongs to a study of beta chain features in type 1 diabetes. Study observations and caveats: Shorter TCRB CDR3s, moderately but significantly so, were found in Type 1 diabetes patients in all four CD4+ subsets.

This CDR3 has 15 amino acids. Deletions cut 4 bases from V and 4 bases from J, with 15 bases between. Germline V gene data show CDR1 as LGHNA and CDR2 as YSLEER. Sequencing targeted expressed TCRB transcripts, as all isolated RNA had been reverse transcribed. Data came from immunoSEQ multiplex PCR; TCRdb stores just in-frame clones and leaves some out. The sample has some 200,000 clones, 16% seen once. The V gene is TRBV4-3, the J gene TRBJ2-3; D unclear. This receptor was obtained from a man younger than 40 with type 1 diabetes. Material: naive CD4+ T cells from blood. The CDR3 here is CASSLSQSRSDTQYF. The CDR3 DNA follows: TGCGCCAGCAGCCTCTCTCAGAGTCGCTCAGATACGCAGTATTTT.